This TCR beta chain was recovered during a study of cytomegalovirus exposure and HLA in healthy donors. Whole-study context: Inside one of the first data releases sat around 85 million unique TCRs taken from HLA-typed donors. Within the Caucasian-associated ancestry cluster were around 81% of the approximately 390 genotyped donors.

With 5 bases clipped from V and 3 bases from J, the junction kept 15 bases outside the gene matches. The V gene's germline CDR1 is SEHNR and CDR2 FQNEAQ (reference sequence). The CDR3 contains 17 residues. 13 Jbeta primers and 60 Vbeta primers were used for the PCR. The data were produced by immunoSEQ multiplex PCR, yet TCRdb's version contains in-frame clones alone and is incomplete. The table lists 150,000 to 200,000 clones, approximately 80% of them singletons, with 5.5% to 7.5% in the top ten. This clone was detected once. Its cognate antigen is unknown. Study results and limitations: A later analysis linked a missense variant in DCLRE1C to the trimming of TCR beta V and J genes.

The receptor comes from a woman aged 40 to 49 in good health and CMV-seropositive. The chain carries TRBV7-9 and TRBJ2-7; the match to TRBD2 covers 8 bases. Sequenced: PBMCs. This CDR3 reads CASSVGPGGANIYEQYF. The CDR3 DNA follows: TGTGCCAGCAGCGTAGGTCCGGGAGGGGCCAATATCTACGAGCAGTACTTC. The full variable domain, with the rest looked up from reference TRBV7-9 and TRBJ2-7, is DTGVSQNPRHKITKRGQNVTFRCDPISEHNRLYWYRQTLGQGPEFLTYFQNEAQLEKSRLLSDRFSAERPKGSFSTLEIQRTEQGDSAMYLCASSVGPGGANIYEQYFGPGTRLTVT.